This T cell receptor beta chain comes out of a study of blood T cell repertoires in COVID-19. Study-wide context: Acute and convalescent COVID-19 samples came from the United States, Italy and Spain.

Germline-derived CDR1 and CDR2 are MGHDK and SYGVNS. This CDR3 region has 13 residues. The ends were cut back, 3 bases at V and 11 bases at J, with 13 bases in the middle. Those enrolled, adults aged 18 to 89 years, came from 20 to 25 US areas. Cohort assignment relied on participant-reported clinical history. TCRdb keeps only in-frame clones here, not all; method: immunoSEQ multiplex PCR. The repertoire holds some 460,000 clones, with 87% as singletons. This clone was picked up a small number of times. The genes are TRBV25-1 and TRBJ1-4; D might be TRBD1 (6 bases). This TCR was sampled from a woman between 18 and 29 years old who had recovered from COVID-19. The sequencing input was PBMCs or T cells enriched from blood (not recorded which). The CDR3 DNA follows: TGTGCCAGCAGTGACGGGGCGAGGGGGAAACTGTTTTTT. It codes for CASSDGARGKLFF.